The T cell receptor (beta chain) under discussion was sequenced for a study of CD8 T cells in Susac syndrome. Study findings and constraints: As the study acknowledged, the number of individuals in its TCR sequencing and HLA analysis was relatively small.

Random hexamers were used to reverse transcribe an amount of roughly 0.5 to 1 ug RNA. By means of immunoSEQ multiplex PCR, TCR beta CDR3 spanning 54 Vbeta and 13 Jbeta underwent amplification. TCRdb reprocessed the immunoSEQ multiplex PCR reads via MiXCR and lists one record per CDR3 protein. The profile covers a few hundred thousand distinct CDR3 sequences, with roughly nine tenths appearing a single time and about 0.063% taken by the ten largest. Sequencing of TCR beta drew on CD8+ and CD4+ T cells from blood. Negative isolation was used for CD8+ and CD4+ T cells and FACS enrichment for TEMRA cells. Between the trimmed V and J ends, which lost 1 base and 11 bases, there was a span of 14 bases. Germline assignment: CDR1 SGHTA and CDR2 FQGNSA. The CDR3 runs to 13 residues. Details on this clonotype: Its antigen remains unknown.

This chain connects TRBV7-2 to TRBJ1-1; D is unclear. The receptor was derived from a human donor with multiple sclerosis. The specimen sequenced was CD4+ T cells from PBMCs. The CDR3 DNA is TGTGCCAGCAGCTTAGGCGGCGTAGGAATTGCTTTCTTT. It encodes CASSLGGVGIAFF.